These T cell receptor beta chains were read from a single sample in a study of graft-versus-host responses after intestinal transplantation. The data were produced by immunoSEQ multiplex PCR, yet TCRdb's version contains in-frame clones alone and is incomplete. The sample has about 1,900 clones, approximately 87% seen once; the top ten hold 17%. The specimen comprised ileum tissue, sampled 65 to 70 days after transplant. These receptor sequences come from a human patient who received an intestinal transplant, so some T cells may come from the graft donor. CDR3s include the opening cysteine and the closing phenylalanine or tryptophan. The D gene is left open where the match is weak. Expanded clones are given a class, and other clones once, few, many or no size at all.

D: TRBD2; size: .; length: 14; J: TRBJ2-7; V: TRBV29-1; DNA: TGCAGCGTTGAAGGGGCTAGCGGGAGCTACGAGCAGTACTTC; CDR3: CSVEGASGSYEQYF
D: TRBD1; size: few; length: 14; J: TRBJ1-2; V: TRBV6-6; DNA: TGTGCCAGCAGTCCGATGACAGGGGCATATGGCTACACCTTC; CDR3: CASSPMTGAYGYTF
D: .; size: .; length: 14; J: TRBJ2-2; V: TRBV18; DNA: TGTGCCAGCCCCACCCCCGGTCCGCCCGGGGAGCTGTTTTTT; CDR3: CASPTPGPPGELFF
D: .; size: .; length: 15; J: TRBJ2-7; V: TRBV7-9; DNA: TGTGCCAGCAGCTTGACAACAGGCTTTCTCTACGAGCAGTACTTC; CDR3: CASSLTTGFLYEQYF
D: TRBD2; size: .; length: 14; J: TRBJ2-1; V: TRBV19; DNA: TGTGCCAGTACCGGGACTAGCGGTTCCAATGAGCAGTTCTTC; CDR3: CASTGTSGSNEQFF
D: TRBD1; size: .; length: 15; J: TRBJ2-1; V: TRBV10-3; DNA: TGTGCCATCAGCTCGACAGGGGTCACCTACAATGAGCAGTTCTTC; CDR3: CAISSTGVTYNEQFF
D: .; size: few; length: 13; J: TRBJ1-5; V: TRBV6-5; DNA: TGTGCCAGCAGTGAATATGCATCTCAGCCCCAGCATTTT; CDR3: CASSEYASQPQHF
D: TRBD1; size: few; length: 17; J: TRBJ1-4; V: TRBV18; DNA: TGTGCCAGCTCACCTTCCACAGGGGGAGGTGTCGGTGAAAAACTGTTTTTT; CDR3: CASSPSTGGGVGEKLFF
D: TRBD2; size: .; length: 17; J: TRBJ2-1; V: TRBV19; DNA: TGTGCCAGTAAGATAACTAGCGGGAGTAAGGGGCCCAATGAGCAGTTCTTC; CDR3: CASKITSGSKGPNEQFF
D: .; size: .; length: 15; J: TRBJ2-7; V: TRBV4-3; DNA: TGCGCCAGCAGCCAAGATGGGACGGAGGCCTACGAGCAGTACTTC; CDR3: CASSQDGTEAYEQYF
D: .; size: .; length: 15; J: TRBJ2-1; V: TRBV7-9; DNA: TGTGCCAGCAGCCGAAGCCGGGACTCCCGCAATGAGCAGTTCTTC; CDR3: CASSRSRDSRNEQFF
D: .; size: once; length: 13; J: TRBJ1-2; V: TRBV13; DNA: TGTGCCAGCAGCTTGTCCAGGGCTTATGGCTACACCTTC; CDR3: CASSLSRAYGYTF
D: .; size: .; length: 16; J: TRBJ2-7; V: TRBV28; DNA: TGTGCCAGCAGTTTATGGACAGTACCCAGGTCCTACGAGCAGTACTTC; CDR3: CASSLWTVPRSYEQYF
D: .; size: .; length: 13; J: TRBJ2-1; V: TRBV5-6; DNA: TGTGCCAGCAGGACTTACTCCTACAATGAGCAGTTCTTC; CDR3: CASRTYSYNEQFF
D: TRBD2; size: .; length: 20; J: TRBJ2-1; V: TRBV7-4; DNA: TGTGCCAGCAGCTTAGTTCGCCGCCCGGGACTAGTCGGAAAGGGCGATGAGCAGTTCTTC; CDR3: CASSLVRRPGLVGKGDEQFF
D: .; size: .; length: 12; J: TRBJ2-7; V: TRBV21-1; DNA: TGTGCCAGCAGCAGTTCCCTCCCCGAGCAGTACTTC; CDR3: CASSSSLPEQYF
D: .; size: .; length: 14; J: TRBJ1-2; V: TRBV6-6; DNA: TGTGCCAGCAGTTACCCCGGCGGGGTAGGTGGCTACACCTTC; CDR3: CASSYPGGVGGYTF
D: .; size: .; length: 14; J: TRBJ1-2; V: TRBV6-5; DNA: TGTGCCAGCAGTTCGAATGAGGGCAACTATGGCTACACCTTC; CDR3: CASSSNEGNYGYTF
D: TRBD1; size: .; length: 14; J: TRBJ2-7; V: TRBV6-5; DNA: TGTCCCAGCAGTTACTCTGGGACAGCCTACGAGCAGCACTTC; CDR3: CPSSYSGTAYEQHF
D: TRBD1; size: .; length: 16; J: TRBJ1-1; V: TRBV7-3; DNA: TGTGCCAGCAGCTTCGGGACAGTGCTTAGCCACACTGAAGCTTTCTTT; CDR3: CASSFGTVLSHTEAFF
D: .; size: .; length: 17; J: TRBJ1-5; V: TRBV4-2; DNA: TGTGCCAGCAGCCAAGATCCCATTTCAGGAGGCGGTCAGCCCCAGCATTTT; CDR3: CASSQDPISGGGQPQHF
D: .; size: .; length: 11; J: TRBJ2-7; V: TRBV10-3; DNA: TGTGCCATCAGTGAGGAGTACGAGCAGTACTTC; CDR3: CAISEEYEQYF
D: TRBD1; size: .; length: 14; J: TRBJ1-1; V: TRBV5-1; DNA: TGCGCCAGCAGCATACTACAGGGGGCCACTGAAGCTTTCTTT; CDR3: CASSILQGATEAFF
D: .; size: .; length: 14; J: TRBJ2-7; V: TRBV9; DNA: TGTGCCAGCAGCCGGAGGGAGAGGGCCTACGAGCAGTACTTC; CDR3: CASSRRERAYEQYF
D: TRBD2; size: .; length: 15; J: TRBJ2-5; V: TRBV4-1; DNA: TGCGCCAGCAGCCAAGATGGGCGGGAGGGGGAGACCCAGTACTTC; CDR3: CASSQDGREGETQYF
D: .; size: .; length: 14; J: TRBJ2-3; V: TRBV9; DNA: TGTGCCAGCAGCGTTGCTAGCCCCCTATATACGCAGTATTTT; CDR3: CASSVASPLYTQYF
D: TRBD2; size: .; length: 14; J: TRBJ2-7; V: TRBV6-5; DNA: TGTGCCAGCAAACTAGCGGGACCTAGTTACGAGCAGTACTTC; CDR3: CASKLAGPSYEQYF
D: .; size: .; length: 15; J: TRBJ1-5; V: TRBV10-3; DNA: TGTGCCATCAGTGAGTGGGGAATTGAGAATCAGCCCCAGCATTTT; CDR3: CAISEWGIENQPQHF
D: TRBD1; size: few; length: 16; J: TRBJ1-4; V: TRBV5-4; DNA: TGTGCCAGCAGCTTGGGGAACAGGGGGTTCCCTGAAAAACTGTTTTTT; CDR3: CASSLGNRGFPEKLFF
D: .; size: .; length: 22; J: TRBJ1-2; V: TRBV7-4; DNA: TGTGCCAGCAGCTTAAAAGGGGGGGGCGGACACCCCCCAGAACTATCGAGAGGTGGCTACACCTTC; CDR3: CASSLKGGGGHPPELSRGGYTF
D: .; size: .; length: 15; J: TRBJ1-1; V: TRBV9; DNA: TGTGCCAGCAGCGTAGTGACAGGCCCGAACACTGAAGCTTTCTTT; CDR3: CASSVVTGPNTEAFF
D: .; size: .; length: 15; J: TRBJ2-7; V: TRBV4-2; DNA: TGTGCCAGCAGTCATAAGGGACAGCGGGAGCACGAGCAGTACTTC; CDR3: CASSHKGQREHEQYF
D: .; size: .; length: 13; J: TRBJ2-1; V: TRBV4-2; DNA: TGTGCCAGCAGCCAAGAACTAATCAATGAGCAGTTCTTC; CDR3: CASSQELINEQFF
D: .; size: .; length: 13; J: TRBJ1-1; V: TRBV4-2; DNA: TGTGCCAGCAGCCAACACACAGGGACTGAAGCTTTCTTT; CDR3: CASSQHTGTEAFF
D: .; size: .; length: 13; J: TRBJ1-1; V: TRBV6-6; DNA: TGTGCCAGCAGTTACTTTGGGAACACTGAAGCTTTCTTT; CDR3: CASSYFGNTEAFF
D: .; size: .; length: 17; J: TRBJ2-1; V: TRBV9; DNA: TGTGCCAGCAGCACCCTTCCGGGACTGTCCTCAATCGGTGAGCAGTTCTTC; CDR3: CASSTLPGLSSIGEQFF
D: .; size: .; length: 16; J: TRBJ2-3; V: TRBV10-2; DNA: TGCGCCAGCATTTCCTGGTGGGGGCGACCGGGGGATACGCAGTATTTT; CDR3: CASISWWGRPGDTQYF
D: .; size: few; length: 15; J: TRBJ1-1; V: TRBV7-6; DNA: TGTGCCAGCAGCCCCTCGATGGGGGGCGGCACTGAAGCTTTCTTT; CDR3: CASSPSMGGGTEAFF
D: TRBD2; size: .; length: 20; J: TRBJ2-1; V: TRBV9; DNA: TGTGCCAGCAGCGTAGATGGACTAGCGGGAGGGCCGGGCTCCTACAATGAGCAGTTCTTC; CDR3: CASSVDGLAGGPGSYNEQFF
D: .; size: .; length: 12; J: TRBJ1-2; V: TRBV28; DNA: TGTGCCAGCAGTTTATCAGGGTACGGCTACACCTTC; CDR3: CASSLSGYGYTF